This is a list of T cell receptor beta chains from one sample in a study of T cell responses to AZD1222 COVID-19 vaccine. Measured with immunoSEQ multiplex PCR; TCRdb has only the in-frame clones, and not every one. The sample lists 140,000 to 150,000 clones; around 90% were seen once. The sequencing used peripheral blood, collected on day 0 of AZD1222 vaccination. These receptors all stem from an adult in good health. CDR3s leave out the opening cysteine and the closing phenylalanine or tryptophan. Fields, in order: CDR3 length, D gene, clone size, V gene, CDR3 protein. A D gene is named only where the DNA matches it firmly. A clone size is listed for some rows: how often the clone was seen (once, few, many), or a class if it is expanded.

CDR3 length: 12
D gene: TRBD1
clone size: once
V gene: TRBV27
CDR3 protein: ASSLQQGLSPQH

CDR3 length: 12
D gene: -
clone size: -
V gene: TRBV25-1
CDR3 protein: ASSERAFSYEQY

CDR3 length: 13
D gene: TRBD2
clone size: -
V gene: TRBV27
CDR3 protein: ASSPGTSGANEQF

CDR3 length: 12
D gene: -
clone size: -
V gene: TRBV27
CDR3 protein: ASSLSTVYNEQF

CDR3 length: 13
D gene: -
clone size: -
V gene: TRBV3-1/TRBV3-2
CDR3 protein: ASSQAPVRITEAF

CDR3 length: 16
D gene: TRBD2
clone size: -
V gene: TRBV9
CDR3 protein: ASSVDGRLAGVQETQY

CDR3 length: 16
D gene: TRBD2
clone size: -
V gene: TRBV28
CDR3 protein: ASSPFDWRGSSYNEQF

CDR3 length: 13
D gene: TRBD1
clone size: -
V gene: TRBV5-1
CDR3 protein: ASSLAGQGSSPLH

CDR3 length: 16
D gene: TRBD2
clone size: -
V gene: TRBV4-2
CDR3 protein: ASSQGRRTSGRSDTQY

CDR3 length: 15
D gene: -
clone size: -
V gene: TRBV9
CDR3 protein: ASSSQNTGPLVSEQF

CDR3 length: 13
D gene: -
clone size: -
V gene: TRBV28
CDR3 protein: ASTPWGGRGNTIY

CDR3 length: 14
D gene: TRBD1
clone size: -
V gene: TRBV19
CDR3 protein: ASSRAQGGTSYGYT

CDR3 length: 13
D gene: -
clone size: -
V gene: TRBV7-9
CDR3 protein: ASSAVRDGSYEQY

CDR3 length: 9
D gene: -
clone size: few
V gene: TRBV27
CDR3 protein: ATFSVGRAF

CDR3 length: 14
D gene: -
clone size: -
V gene: TRBV6-1
CDR3 protein: ASSATGLYSNQPQH

CDR3 length: 13
D gene: -
clone size: -
V gene: TRBV18
CDR3 protein: ASSLSRGFRNEQF

CDR3 length: 16
D gene: TRBD2
clone size: once
V gene: TRBV11-2
CDR3 protein: ASSLRALSGRRLETQY

CDR3 length: 12
D gene: -
clone size: -
V gene: TRBV5-1
CDR3 protein: ASSLAGDSYEQY

CDR3 length: 13
D gene: TRBD2
clone size: -
V gene: TRBV15
CDR3 protein: ATSRRGGHGETQY

CDR3 length: 13
D gene: TRBD1
clone size: -
V gene: TRBV5-1
CDR3 protein: ASSDRGRGGYGYT

CDR3 length: 14
D gene: -
clone size: -
V gene: TRBV27
CDR3 protein: ASGATGVAYNSPLH

CDR3 length: 13
D gene: -
clone size: once
V gene: TRBV2
CDR3 protein: ASTEDSYSNQPQH

CDR3 length: 13
D gene: -
clone size: -
V gene: TRBV5-4
CDR3 protein: ASSLEGQYNSPLH

CDR3 length: 11
D gene: -
clone size: -
V gene: TRBV30
CDR3 protein: AVEPRDNYGYT

CDR3 length: 12
D gene: -
clone size: -
V gene: TRBV6-5
CDR3 protein: ASSLGGFGNTIY

CDR3 length: 11
D gene: TRBD1
clone size: -
V gene: TRBV11-2
CDR3 protein: ASSGQINQPQH

CDR3 length: 11
D gene: -
clone size: once
V gene: TRBV5-5
CDR3 protein: ASNWGDSYEQY

CDR3 length: 13
D gene: -
clone size: -
V gene: TRBV21-1
CDR3 protein: ASSSKRTSAYEQY

CDR3 length: 11
D gene: -
clone size: few
V gene: TRBV6-5
CDR3 protein: ASRPADGTPQH

CDR3 length: 14
D gene: TRBD1
clone size: -
V gene: TRBV19
CDR3 protein: ASSMGQGALNTEAF

CDR3 length: 11
D gene: -
clone size: -
V gene: TRBV21-1
CDR3 protein: ASSIQGNTEAF

CDR3 length: 13
D gene: -
clone size: -
V gene: TRBV6-5
CDR3 protein: ASSSRTGLETEAF

CDR3 length: 13
D gene: -
clone size: -
V gene: TRBV21-1
CDR3 protein: ASSKEGTANYGYT

CDR3 length: 10
D gene: -
clone size: -
V gene: TRBV20-1
CDR3 protein: SASDPGEPQH

CDR3 length: 13
D gene: -
clone size: -
V gene: TRBV9
CDR3 protein: ASSEAEFGRTEAF

CDR3 length: 13
D gene: TRBD1
clone size: -
V gene: TRBV18
CDR3 protein: ASSTGTGGYNEQF

CDR3 length: 12
D gene: -
clone size: -
V gene: TRBV10-3
CDR3 protein: ATREAAPTDTQY

CDR3 length: 11
D gene: -
clone size: -
V gene: TRBV27
CDR3 protein: ASSARPDQPQH

CDR3 length: 17
D gene: TRBD1
clone size: -
V gene: TRBV7-8
CDR3 protein: VSSLVEDRGTAGRQPQH